This T cell receptor (beta chain) stems from a study of cytomegalovirus exposure and HLA in healthy donors. Turning to the study itself: A prior analysis found more than 90 million unique TCR beta sequences from roughly 180 million T cells.

The PCR used 60 Vbeta and 13 Jbeta primers. The protocol was immunoSEQ multiplex PCR, while the TCRdb copy is restricted to in-frame clones and leaves out a portion. The data contain over 130,000 clones, 79% of them singletons. The study, taken as a whole, reports: Investigators reported around 150 TCR beta chains as tied to cytomegalovirus. Most of the CMV-associated TCR beta chains (in a later analysis) appeared to be HLA-restricted. Later findings reportedly placed an Asian-associated ancestry cluster below the approximately 670-donor mean for N-insertions.

V was clipped by 0 bases and J by 8 bases; unmatched bases: 6. Germline CDR1 reads SGHRS; CDR2 reads YFSETQ. The CDR3 consists of 15 residues. Only one count was recorded for this clone. Its antigen remains unidentified. The sample was PBMCs. The receptor was isolated from a man aged 50-60 years in good health and CMV-seropositive. The chain combines TRBV5-1 with TRBJ2-4; 9 nucleotides agree with TRBD1. CDR3 DNA sequence: TGCGCCAGCAGCTTGGTGGGGACAGGGAGGGACATTCAGTACTTC. Its protein is CASSLVGTGRDIQYF.